Below are 30 T cell receptor beta chains sequenced from a single sample in a study of tissue T cells after allogeneic stem cell transplantation. Repertoires were generated with immunoSEQ multiplex PCR, while TCRdb's copy carries only in-frame clones and drops some. Of under 50,000 clones listed, 92% are singletons. This specimen consisted of blood, obtained before transplantation. These TCRs come from a woman aged 40-75 years who later had graft-versus-host disease after an allogeneic stem cell transplant.

This chain links TRBV28 with TRBJ2-5; the D gene is possibly TRBD2 (5 bases). CDR3 length: 15 amino acids. Trimming removed 5 bases from V and 1 base from J, with 14 bases in between. CDR1 MDHEN and CDR2 SYDVKM come from the germline V gene. The CDR3 DNA reads TGTGCCAGCAGTCTCCCATCCCGGGGCCAAGAGACCCAGTACTTC. Translated, it gives CASSLPSRGQETQYF.

The rearrangement joins TRBV28 to TRBJ1-2; D not certain. The CDR3 contains 14 residues. V lost 3 bases, J lost 4 bases, and 12 bases lay in between. Germline assignment: CDR1 MDHEN and CDR2 SYDVKM. The CDR3, as DNA: TGTGCCAGCAGTTTCTCCACGATTCTCTATGGCTACACCTTC. It codes for CASSFSTILYGYTF.

The chain couples TRBV6-4 to TRBJ2-1; D call uncertain. The V end was cut by 2 bases, the J end by 5 bases, with 10 bases between. The length of the CDR3 is 14 residues. In germline, CDR1 is MRHNA, CDR2 SNTAGT. In DNA form, the CDR3 reads TGTGCCAGCAGTGACGGTTTGGAGAACAATGAGCAGTTCTTC. It codes for CASSDGLENNEQFF.

The V call is TRBV12-3 or TRBV12-4, the J call TRBJ1-1; D not certain. Trimming shortened V by 5 bases and J by 4 bases, and 11 bases separated the two germline ends. This CDR3 spans 13 amino acids. CDR3 amino acids: CASSVWASTEAFF. DNA for the CDR3: TGTGCCAGCAGTGTTTGGGCGTCCACTGAAGCTTTCTTT.

The chain uses TRBV7-3 and TRBJ2-2, with a possible D match to TRBD2 (6 bases). Trimming left V 5 bases short and J 1 base short, with 23 bases between. Looked up from germline, CDR1 is SGHTA and CDR2 is FQGTGA. The CDR3 runs 19 residues. The CDR3 DNA reads TGTGCCAGCAGCCTCCCGATCGCCCGACTAGGGAAGAACACCGGGGAGCTGTTTTTT. Its translation: CASSLPIARLGKNTGELFF.

This chain connects TRBV7-9 to TRBJ1-2, with a possible D match to TRBD1 (5 bases). The CDR3 consists of 13 residues. Germline assignment: CDR1 SEHNR and CDR2 FQNEAQ (reference sequence). Trimming took off 5 bases at V and 8 bases at J, with 15 bases between the two ends. The CDR3 loop reads CASSLSDIDGYTF. DNA for the CDR3: TGTGCCAGCAGCCTCTCGGACATCGACGGCTACACCTTC.

This chain uses TRBV30 with TRBJ1-1; D perhaps matches TRBD1 (6 bases). The V and J ends lost 2 bases and 5 bases respectively, with 12 bases between them. The germline V gene encodes CDR1 GTSNPN and CDR2 SVGIG (reference sequence). CDR3 size: 13 residues. The CDR3 coding sequence is TGTGCCTGGAGTATGTCAGGGGAAACTGAAGCTTTCTTT. It specifies CAWSMSGETEAFF.

A single count supports this clone. The J gene is TRBJ2-5, the V gene TRBV5-1, with D maybe TRBD1 (6 bases). CDR3 length equals 14 residues. The V gene's germline CDR1 is SGHRS and CDR2 YFSETQ. Trimming removed 5 bases from V and 5 bases from J, with 16 bases in between. The CDR3 DNA follows: TGCGCCAGCAGTCCAGGGGCCTCCGAGGAGACCCAGTACTTC. It codes for CASSPGASEETQYF.

The V and J genes are TRBV30 and TRBJ2-5; 7 bases match TRBD1. CDR3 length: 11 amino acids. V trimming: 2 bases; J trimming: 7 bases; junction bases outside the gene matches: 1. Looked up from germline, CDR1 is GTSNPN and CDR2 is SVGIG (reference sequence). CDR3 loop: CAWSWTGTQYF. CDR3 nucleotide sequence: TGTGCCTGGAGTTGGACAGGGACCCAGTACTTC.

A few counts support this clone. The J gene is TRBJ1-2, the V gene TRBV30; D gene ambiguous. The CDR3 consists of 12 residues. CDR1 is GTSNPN, CDR2 SVGIG, per germline (reference sequence). The germline V and J ends were trimmed by 3 bases and 3 bases, with 8 bases remaining between them. This CDR3 reads CAWSVGYYGYTF. CDR3 nucleotide sequence: TGTGCCTGGAGCGTGGGATACTATGGCTACACCTTC.

V and J are TRBV4-2 and TRBJ2-2; tentative D call: TRBD2 (7 bases). The length of the CDR3 is 19 residues. V shed 3 bases and J shed 0 bases, with 20 bases lying between them. Germline assignment: CDR1 LGHNA and CDR2 YNFKEQ. The CDR3, as DNA: TGTGCCAGCAGCCAGGGATCAGCGGGACAATTAACGAACACCGGGGAGCTGTTTTTT. This translates into CASSQGSAGQLTNTGELFF.

The rearrangement links TRBV2 to TRBJ2-3, with 11 nucleotides matching TRBD2. From germline, CDR1 is SNHLY and CDR2 FYNNEI. Trimming at V came to 6 bases and at J to 0 bases, leaving 2 bases not matched to a gene. The CDR3 length is 15 residues. CDR3 DNA sequence: TGTGCCAGCAGCGTAGCGGGGGGGAGCACAGATACGCAGTATTTT. Translation: CASSVAGGSTDTQYF.

V is TRBV6-2 or TRBV6-3 and J is TRBJ1-1; tentatively, D is TRBD1 (5 bases). CDR1 and CDR2 (germline): MNHEY, SVGEGT. Trimming left V 2 bases short and J 1 base short, with 8 bases between. This CDR3 comprises 14 residues. For the CDR3, the DNA is TGTGCCAGCAGTTACAACCAGGGGAACACTGAAGCTTTCTTT. Residues: CASSYNQGNTEAFF.

J is TRBJ1-2 and V is TRBV12-3 or TRBV12-4; the D gene is possibly TRBD1 (6 bases). Trimming left V 6 bases short and J 3 bases short, with 11 bases between. This CDR3 is built from 13 residues. Written as DNA, the CDR3 is TGTGCCAGCAGCCCTACAGGGTACTATGGCTACACCTTC. Translation gives CASSPTGYYGYTF.

This clone was found once. This chain connects TRBV5-4 to TRBJ2-1; 8 positions match TRBD2. The V and J ends lost 9 bases and 3 bases, in that order; junction bases with no gene match: 11. The V gene's germline CDR1 is SGHNT and CDR2 YYREEE (reference sequence). This CDR3 has 15 residues. CDR3 residues: CATPSAGVDYNEQFF. Written as DNA, the CDR3 is TGTGCCACCCCTTCAGCGGGAGTTGACTACAATGAGCAGTTCTTC.

This chain joins TRBV9 and TRBJ1-5, with 8 nucleotides matching TRBD1. CDR3 size: 16 residues. With V trimmed by 3 bases and J by 4 bases, 9 bases remained unmatched. CDR1 and CDR2 (germline): SGDLS, YYNGEE. CDR3 sequence: CASSATGALGNQPQHF. The CDR3 DNA reads as TGTGCCAGCAGCGCGACAGGGGCCCTTGGTAATCAGCCCCAGCATTTT.

This chain uses TRBV3-1 (or the pseudogene TRBV3-2) with TRBJ2-6; no clear D. V was shortened by 0 bases and J by 0 bases, with 9 bases between the two germline ends. From germline, CDR1 is LGHDT and CDR2 YNNKEL (reference sequence). CDR3 size: 17 residues. This CDR3 reads CASSQDLGASGANVLTF. DNA for the CDR3: TGTGCCAGCAGCCAAGATCTAGGTGCCTCTGGGGCCAACGTCCTGACTTTC.

V usage is TRBV2 and J usage is TRBJ1-3, with a tentative D call TRBD1 (5 bases). CDR3 length equals 15 residues. From germline, CDR1 is SNHLY and CDR2 FYNNEI. V lost 10 bases, J lost 0 bases, and 16 bases lay in between. The CDR3 region has the DNA TGTGCCACTGGGGGGGAGAAAACCTCTGGAAACACCATATATTTT. It specifies CATGGEKTSGNTIYF.

The chain couples TRBV2 to TRBJ2-1; D is possibly TRBD2 (6 bases). In germline, CDR1 is SNHLY, CDR2 FYNNEI. The ends were cut back, 8 bases at V and 7 bases at J, with 15 bases in the middle. This CDR3 has 13 residues. CDR3 DNA: TGTGCCAGCTGGCGGGTCGGGAGTAATGAGCAGTTCTTC. It encodes CASWRVGSNEQFF.

V and J are TRBV7-2 and TRBJ2-1; the match to TRBD1 covers 8 bases. The CDR3 consists of 15 residues. Germline trimming cut 2 bases from V and 6 bases from J; bases unmatched to any gene: 6. The V gene's germline CDR1 is SGHTA and CDR2 FQGNSA. The CDR3 sequence: CASSLNRGKFNEQFF. The CDR3 nucleotides read TGTGCCAGCAGCTTAAACAGGGGGAAGTTCAATGAGCAGTTCTTC.

The J gene is TRBJ2-2, the V gene TRBV7-9; D perhaps matches TRBD2 (6 bases). The germline gives CDR1 SEHNR, CDR2 FQNEAQ (reference sequence). The ends were cut back, 7 bases at V and 1 base at J, with 22 bases in the middle. The CDR3 has 18 amino acids. CDR3 sequence (DNA): TGTGCCAGCAAAGATGACCCAACTAGCTCCAGGAACACCGGGGAGCTGTTTTTT. Protein sequence: CASKDDPTSSRNTGELFF.

The chain is built from TRBV2 and TRBJ1-1; maybe TRBD1 (5 bases). Looked up from germline, CDR1 is SNHLY and CDR2 is FYNNEI. The CDR3 contains 12 residues. V was shortened by 4 bases and J by 10 bases, with 13 bases between the two germline ends. The CDR3 protein is CASSVQVFGAFF. The CDR3 region has the DNA TGTGCCAGCAGTGTACAGGTCTTCGGAGCTTTCTTT.

This sequence joins TRBV24-1 and TRBJ2-2; D is unclear. The germline V gene encodes CDR1 KGHDR and CDR2 SFDVKD. The CDR3 runs to 16 residues. Trimming cost V 1 base and J 0 bases, with 8 bases left between them. CDR3 in DNA: TGTGCCACCAGTGATTTTGACAAAGCGAACACCGGGGAGCTGTTTTTT. Its protein is CATSDFDKANTGELFF.

This chain uses TRBV9 with TRBJ1-2; 8 bases fit TRBD1. Germline V CDR1 and CDR2: SGDLS, YYNGEE. There are 15 residues in the CDR3. The V gene end was trimmed by 1 base and the J gene end by 8 bases; junction bases not matched to a gene: 10. Here the CDR3 reads CASSVQGAPLGGYTF. The CDR3 DNA reads as TGTGCCAGCAGCGTACAGGGGGCGCCATTGGGCGGCTACACCTTC. The full variable domain, completed using reference TRBV9 and TRBJ1-2, is DSGVTQTPKHLITATGQRVTLRCSPRSGDLSVYWYQQSLDQGLQFLIQYYNGEERAKGNILERFSAQQFPDLHSELNLSSLELGDSALYFCASSVQGAPLGGYTFGSGTRLTVV.

In this sample, this clone is medium-sized. The rearrangement uses TRBV6-5 and TRBJ2-5; the D gene is possibly TRBD1 (7 bases). CDR3 length equals 15 residues. The V gene lost 2 bases and the J gene lost 4 bases, with 14 bases spanning the gap. Germline-derived CDR1 and CDR2 are MNHEY and SVGAGI. The CDR3 loop reads CASSYGGQGGETQYF. The CDR3 DNA is TGTGCCAGCAGTTACGGCGGGCAGGGGGGAGAGACCCAGTACTTC.

The chain has TRBV3-1 (or the pseudogene TRBV3-2) and TRBJ1-3, with unresolved D. This CDR3 is 14 amino acids long. Germline loops: CDR1 LGHDT, CDR2 YNNKEL (reference sequence). The ends were cut back, 4 bases at V and 0 bases at J, with 7 bases in the middle. CDR3 nucleotides: TGTGCCAGCAGCCGACGAAGCTCTGGAAACACCATATATTTT. Translation gives CASSRRSSGNTIYF.

This clone came up once. The rearrangement uses TRBV24-1 and TRBJ2-1, with 9 bases aligning to TRBD1. CDR3 length: 15 amino acids. CDR1 and CDR2 from the germline V gene are KGHDR and SFDVKD. Trimming took 5 bases from V and 2 from J; bases not matched to a gene: 3. The CDR3 region is CATSGGDRAYNEQFF. As DNA, the CDR3 is TGTGCCACCAGTGGGGGGGACAGGGCCTACAATGAGCAGTTCTTC.

The V call is TRBV3-1 (or the pseudogene TRBV3-2), the J call TRBJ1-5; D is unclear. CDR3 length equals 14 residues. V was pared by 4 bases and J by 3 bases, with 10 bases between. CDR1 and CDR2 from the germline V gene are LGHDT and YNNKEL (reference sequence). For the CDR3, the DNA is TGTGCCAGCAGCCCCCCCGGGGTCAATCAGCCCCAGCATTTT. Encoded protein: CASSPPGVNQPQHF.

For the CDR3, the DNA is TGTGCCAGTAGTAGTGAATTTTGGGCACCGAATCAGCCCCAGCATTTT. Its protein product is CASSSEFWAPNQPQHF. The V gene is TRBV19, the J gene TRBJ1-5; unclear D gene. The length of the CDR3 is 16 residues. Trimming cost V 4 bases and J 4 bases, with 17 bases left between them. CDR1 is LNHDA and CDR2 is SQIVND in the germline V gene (reference sequence). Full variable domain (rest looked up from reference TRBV19 and TRBJ1-5): DGGITQSPKYLFRKEGQNVTLSCEQNLNHDAMYWYRQDPGQGLRLIYYSQIVNDFQKGDIAEGYSVSREKKESFPLTVTSAQKNPTAFYLCASSSEFWAPNQPQHFGDGTRLSIL.

This clone was recorded once. This chain connects TRBV7-2 to TRBJ2-6; 9 bases line up with TRBD2. V gave up 1 base and J gave up 4 bases; unmatched junction bases: 8. CDR3 length equals 18 residues. The germline V gene encodes CDR1 SGHTA and CDR2 FQGNSA. Written as DNA, the CDR3 is TGTGCCAGCAGCTTAGATGCGGGAGGGCCGCAGGGGGCCAACGTCCTGACTTTC. Translated: CASSLDAGGPQGANVLTF.